The 22 T cell receptor beta chains below come from one sample, sequenced in a study of identical twins. TCRdb called the 5' RACE reads again in MiXCR, with one record for every CDR3 protein. The sample lists around 1.7 million distinct CDR3 sequences; under 35% were seen once. Specimen: cord blood. These receptors all come from a newborn girl in good health.

The chain has TRBV19 and TRBJ1-1; D ambiguous. The germline CDR1 and CDR2 sequences are LNHDA and SQIVND (reference sequence). CDR3 length equals 13 residues. The DNA for the CDR3 is TGTAGGACGAGCGGCAGAGGAGACACTGAAGCTTTCTTT. Translated: CRTSGRGDTEAFF.

V usage is TRBV20-1 and J usage is TRBJ2-1, with 10 bases lining up with TRBD1. Germline V gene lookup returns CDR1 DFQATT and CDR2 SNEGSKA (reference sequence). The trim removed 5 bases at V and 2 bases at J, leaving 3 bases unmatched. This CDR3 comprises 14 residues. The chain's CDR3 is CSALTGGPYNEQFF. The CDR3 nucleotides are TGCAGTGCTTTGACAGGGGGCCCCTACAATGAGCAGTTCTTC.

J is TRBJ2-7 and V is TRBV5-1; TRBD2 matches at 10 bases. The germline V gene has CDR1 SGHRS and CDR2 YFSETQ. CDR3 length: 15 amino acids. Trimming took 4 bases from V and 3 from J; bases not matched to a gene: 7. CDR3 coding DNA: TGCGCCAGCAGCCACGGGACTAGCGATTTCTACGAGCAGTACTTC. It codes for CASSHGTSDFYEQYF.

In its sample, this clonotype was seen once. This chain uses TRBV20-1 with TRBJ2-3; 10 positions agree with TRBD2. The CDR3 spans 17 residues. J was trimmed by 4 bases and V by 3 bases; bases with no gene match: 13. CDR1 and CDR2 (germline): DFQATT, SNEGSKA (reference sequence). CDR3 protein: CSASLNLAGGLADTQYF. In nucleotides, the CDR3 is TGCAGTGCTAGCCTTAATTTAGCGGGGGGCTTGGCAGATACGCAGTATTTT.

Only a few counts were recorded for this clonotype. This chain uses TRBV5-6 with TRBJ1-2; D perhaps matches TRBD1 (5 bases). CDR1 is SGHDT, CDR2 YYEEEE, per germline. V lost 1 base to trimming and J lost 7 bases, with 17 bases between them. The CDR3 spans 15 residues. The CDR3 reads CASSLFRGSLIGYTF. CDR3 nucleotides: TGTGCCAGCAGCTTGTTTCGGGGGTCGTTGATTGGCTACACCTTC. Supplemented by reference TRBV5-6 and TRBJ1-2, the full variable domain reads DAGVTQSPTHLIKTRGQQVTLRCSPKSGHDTVSWYQQALGQGPQFIFQYYEEEERQRGNFPDRFSGHQFPNYSSELNVNALLLGDSALYLCASSLFRGSLIGYTFGSGTRLTVV.

Only a few counts were recorded for this clonotype. The V call is TRBV5-1, the J call TRBJ2-3; D not resolved. V lost 4 bases and J 1 base, leaving 7 bases between the germline ends. CDR1 SGHRS and CDR2 YFSETQ come from the germline V gene. The CDR3 length is 13 residues. The DNA of the CDR3 is TGCGCCAGCAGCCCGATGGGCACAGATACGCAGTATTTT. Translation: CASSPMGTDTQYF.

The V call is TRBV4-2, the J call TRBJ2-4, with 15 nucleotides matching TRBD2. V shed 1 base and J 1 base; nucleotides not matched to a gene: 2. Germline V gene lookup returns CDR1 LGHNA and CDR2 YNFKEQ. The CDR3 totals 18 residues. This CDR3 is CASSQGTSGGAAKNIQYF. The CDR3 DNA sequence: TGTGCCAGCAGCCAAGGGACTAGCGGGGGGGCGGCCAAAAACATTCAGTACTTC.

V and J are TRBV6-1 and TRBJ2-1, with D possibly TRBD1 on 6 matching bases. V gave up 4 bases and J gave up 9 bases, with 16 bases separating them. The V gene's germline CDR1 is MNHNS and CDR2 SASEGT. The CDR3 is 14 residues long. CDR3: CASSAWTEKTEQFF. The CDR3 DNA is TGTGCCAGCAGTGCGTGGACAGAAAAAACTGAGCAGTTCTTC.

This clonotype was counted a few times. The chain links TRBV4-2 to TRBJ2-1; D possibly matches TRBD1 or TRBD2 (6 bases each). The length of the CDR3 is 16 residues. V was shortened by 1 base and J by 2 bases, with 12 bases between the two germline ends. The germline gives CDR1 LGHNA, CDR2 YNFKEQ. CDR3 nucleotides: TGTGCCAGCAGCCAAGTCGGGGGCTCCGCCTACAATGAGCAGTTCTTC. Translated, it gives CASSQVGGSAYNEQFF.

The chain has TRBV12-3 or TRBV12-4 and TRBJ2-5, with 9 nucleotides matching TRBD2. V shed 2 bases and J 7 bases; nucleotides not matched to a gene: 2. This CDR3 region has 13 residues. Written as DNA, the CDR3 is TGTGCCAGCAGTTTAAAGACTAGCGGGACCCAGTACTTC. Its protein product is CASSLKTSGTQYF.

This clonotype was observed many times. This rearrangement joins TRBV29-1 to TRBJ2-7, with D perhaps matching TRBD2 (5 bases). CDR1 SQVTM and CDR2 ANQGSEA come from the germline V gene. With 4 bases removed from V and 2 bases from J, the gap between germline ends came to 12 bases. The CDR3 length is 13 residues. The CDR3 nucleotides are TGCAGCGTTGTGGAGGATTGGCCCTACGAGCAGTACTTC. Protein sequence: CSVVEDWPYEQYF.

This clonotype was found a few times. The chain links TRBV4-1 to TRBJ2-3; TRBD2 might be the D (5 bases). This CDR3 spans 17 amino acids. Germline V gene sequence: CDR1 MGHRA, CDR2 YSYEKL. V dropped 4 bases and J dropped 1 base, with 18 bases sitting between them. In DNA form, the CDR3 reads TGCGCCAGCAGCCTATCTGAACTAGTTTCCCGCACAGATACGCAGTATTTT. This encodes CASSLSELVSRTDTQYF.

The gene calls are TRBV6-6 and TRBJ2-1; TRBD1 matches 7 bases. The CDR3 sequence is 13 residues long. From germline, CDR1 is MNHNY and CDR2 SVGAGI (reference sequence). The CDR3 reads CASGTEIYNEQFF. The CDR3 region has the DNA TGTGCTTCCGGGACAGAGATTTACAATGAGCAGTTCTTC.

This clonotype was counted between two and nine times. This chain links TRBV20-1 with TRBJ2-4; 9 bases line up with TRBD1. The J call may be mistaken, given a closer DNA end match to TRBJ2-7. Germline V gene data show CDR1 as DFQATT and CDR2 as SNEGSKA (reference sequence). This CDR3 region has 12 residues. The CDR3 region is CSGGTGFNEQYF. The CDR3 DNA follows: TGCAGTGGGGGGACAGGGTTCAACGAGCAGTACTTC.

This clonotype was found a few times. This rearrangement joins TRBV21-1 to TRBJ2-1. TRBV21-1 is described as a pseudogene. CDR3 length: 13 residues. CDR3 region: CASSIYRDNEQFF. DNA of the CDR3: TGTGCCAGCAGCATTTACAGAGACAATGAGCAGTTCTTC.

The rearrangement uses TRBV7-2 and TRBJ2-1, with D maybe TRBD2 (6 bases). The CDR3 is 16 residues long. Trimming removed 1 base at V and 6 bases at J, with 16 bases between. Germline V gene sequence: CDR1 SGHTA, CDR2 FQGNSA. The CDR3 region is CASSLVVGRVGNEQFF. The CDR3, as DNA: TGTGCCAGCAGCTTAGTTGTCGGGAGAGTTGGCAATGAGCAGTTCTTC.

J is TRBJ1-4 and V is TRBV4-1; TRBD1 aligns across 9 bases. This CDR3 region has 16 residues. Per the germline V gene, CDR1 is MGHRA and CDR2 is YSYEKL. Trimming cost V 1 base and J 6 bases; bases outside gene matches: 6. The CDR3 DNA follows: TGCGCCAGCAGCCAAGCTCCCGGGACAGGGTATGAAAAACTGTTTTTT. Encoded protein: CASSQAPGTGYEKLFF.

This clonotype was observed a handful of times. The gene calls are TRBV6-5 and TRBJ2-1; D is ambiguous. Germline assignment: CDR1 MNHEY and CDR2 SVGAGI. The V and J ends lost 2 bases and 1 base respectively, with 6 bases between them. CDR3 length equals 14 residues. The CDR3 protein is CASSYGLSYNEQFF. For the CDR3, the DNA is TGTGCCAGCAGTTACGGGCTTTCCTACAATGAGCAGTTCTTC.

The chain carries TRBV28 and TRBJ2-2, with TRBD2 matching over 7 bases. The CDR3 is made up of 17 amino acids. Germline CDR1 MDHEN, CDR2 SYDVKM. The trim removed 6 bases at V and 5 bases at J, leaving 15 bases unmatched. The CDR3, as DNA: TGTGCCAGCAGGACATTCCCAACCTGGGGGGGAACCGGGGAGCTGTTTTTT. It specifies CASRTFPTWGGTGELFF.

The chain couples TRBV6-2 or TRBV6-3 to TRBJ2-3, with 13 bases fitting TRBD2. The CDR3 is made up of 17 amino acids. Germline V gives CDR1 MNHEY, CDR2 SVGEGT. Trimming took 2 bases from V and 1 from J; bases not matched to a gene: 3. CDR3 sequence reads: CASSYGGLAGRTDTQYF. The CDR3 nucleotides are TGTGCCAGCAGTTACGGGGGACTAGCGGGGCGCACAGATACGCAGTATTTT.

Comment on this clonotype: It may be a read error: a sequence one base away is much more abundant. This chain connects TRBV7-2 to TRBJ2-3, with unresolved D. Germline V gene sequence: CDR1 SGHTA, CDR2 FQGNSA. CDR3 size: 12 residues. The CDR3 loop is CASILYADTQYF. The CDR3 DNA is TGTGCCAGCATCTTATATGCAGATACGCAGTATTTT.

This chain links TRBV6-1 with TRBJ2-5; a weak D match, TRBD2 (5 bases). Trimming stripped 8 bases from V and 3 bases from J, with 19 bases between. The germline gives CDR1 MNHNS, CDR2 SASEGT. CDR3 size: 15 residues. The CDR3 loop reads CASEDFRALKETQYF. The DNA of the CDR3 is TGTGCCAGCGAGGACTTCCGGGCTCTTAAAGAGACCCAGTACTTC.